Shown below are 3 T cell receptor beta chains from a single sample sequenced in a study of blood T cell repertoires in COVID-19. Assay used: immunoSEQ multiplex PCR; TCRdb lists only in-frame clones, some missing. This sample has about 260,000 clones, with approximately 82% found just once. Sequencing was done on a sample of peripheral blood. All receptors come from a man in his sixties who had recovered from COVID-19.

The chain recombines TRBV27 with TRBJ2-1, with 13 bases lining up with TRBD2. The CDR3 spans 16 residues. Germline CDR1 MNHEY, CDR2 SMNVEV (reference sequence). Losses at the gene ends were 2 bases for V and 9 bases for J; bases not matched to a gene: 7. The CDR3 sequence: CASSLILAGGPGEQFF. DNA for the CDR3: TGTGCCAGCAGTTTAATACTAGCGGGGGGGCCTGGTGAGCAGTTCTTC.

The chain is built from TRBV19 and TRBJ1-3, with 7 bases fitting TRBD1. Germline CDR1 and CDR2: LNHDA and SQIVND (reference sequence). V lost 8 bases, J lost 4 bases, and 8 bases stayed unmatched. The CDR3 length is 14 residues. Here the CDR3 reads CASRTGVSGNTIYF. CDR3 in DNA: TGTGCCAGTCGAACAGGGGTATCCGGAAACACCATATATTTT.

The V call is TRBV20-1, the J call TRBJ1-4; 7 bases line up with TRBD1. This CDR3 is 15 amino acids long. Germline V gene lookup returns CDR1 DFQATT and CDR2 SNEGSKA (reference sequence). V dropped 3 bases and J dropped 4; count of bases not matched to a gene: 8. CDR3 coding DNA: TGCAGTGCTAGTGTGACAGGGCGGCTTAATGAAAAACTGTTTTTT. Translated, it gives CSASVTGRLNEKLFF.